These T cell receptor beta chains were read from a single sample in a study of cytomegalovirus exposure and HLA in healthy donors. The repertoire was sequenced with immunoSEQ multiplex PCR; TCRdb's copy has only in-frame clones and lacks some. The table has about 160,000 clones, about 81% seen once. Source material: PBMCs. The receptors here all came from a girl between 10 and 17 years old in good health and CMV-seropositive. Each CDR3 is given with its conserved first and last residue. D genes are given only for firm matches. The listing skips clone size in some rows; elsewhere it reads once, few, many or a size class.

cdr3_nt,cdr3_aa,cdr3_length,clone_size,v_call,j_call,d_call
TGCGCCAGCAGCGCTACCGGGACTAGCGAGGCTGAGCAGTTCTTC,CASSATGTSEAEQFF,15,.,TRBV5-1,TRBJ2-1,TRBD2
TGCGCCAGCAGCCAAGAGAGAGGACGAGGGGGCTACACCTTC,CASSQERGRGGYTF,14,.,TRBV4-3,TRBJ1-2,.
TGTGCCAGACTGAGGAACACTGAAGCTTTCTTT,CARLRNTEAFF,11,.,TRBV2,TRBJ1-1,.
TGTGCCAGCAGTCTGACTAGCCGAACATACGAGCAGTACTTC,CASSLTSRTYEQYF,14,.,TRBV27,TRBJ2-7,TRBD2
TGTGCCAGCAGTGCGGCAGGGGCAGATACGCAGTATTTT,CASSAAGADTQYF,13,.,TRBV2,TRBJ2-3,.
TGTGCCAGCAGCTTACAGGGACAGGGGATCAATTTCACTGAAGCTTTCTTT,CASSLQGQGINFTEAFF,17,.,TRBV7-3,TRBJ1-1,TRBD1
TGTGCCAGCAGCCCTCCGGGACAGCGAGCAAGGGGTGAAAAACTGTTTTTT,CASSPPGQRARGEKLFF,17,once,TRBV28,TRBJ1-4,TRBD1
TGTGCCAGCGCGACAGGGGGTGCAGATACGCAGTATTTT,CASATGGADTQYF,13,.,TRBV2,TRBJ2-3,TRBD1
TGCGCCAGCAGCCCTAGGACTAGCGGGTTCCAAGAGACCCAGTACTTC,CASSPRTSGFQETQYF,16,.,TRBV5-1,TRBJ2-5,TRBD2
TGTGCCAGCAGCGTAACGGGGTCTGGAAACACCATATATTTT,CASSVTGSGNTIYF,14,.,TRBV9,TRBJ1-3,.
TGTGCCAGCGCCGCTGCTAGAGGACAGATCTATGGCTACACCTTC,CASAAARGQIYGYTF,15,.,TRBV9,TRBJ1-2,.
TGTGCCAGCAGGGTTAAGCTTCGGACAGTTAACTATGGCTACACCTTC,CASRVKLRTVNYGYTF,16,.,TRBV2,TRBJ1-2,.
TGTGCTAGCAGCAGCGCCTACAGGGACCATGAGCAGTTCTTC,CASSSAYRDHEQFF,14,.,TRBV7-7,TRBJ2-1,.
TGTGCCAGCAGCTCAGACAGGGCGTTGTCTGGAAACACCATATATTTT,CASSSDRALSGNTIYF,16,.,TRBV7-9,TRBJ1-3,TRBD1
TGCAGCGTTGAAGAGACCGGGACTAGCGAGATCTACGAGCAGTACTTC,CSVEETGTSEIYEQYF,16,.,TRBV29-1,TRBJ2-7,TRBD2
TGTGCCAGCAGCCAGGACAGTTCCTACAATGAGCAGTTCTTC,CASSQDSSYNEQFF,14,.,TRBV13,TRBJ2-1,.
TGTGCCAGCAGCTCTACTAGCGGGAGTCAGAATGAGCAGTTCTTC,CASSSTSGSQNEQFF,15,.,TRBV7-9,TRBJ2-1,TRBD2
TGTGCCAGCTCCGGGAGCGGGAGTTACGAGCAGTACTTC,CASSGSGSYEQYF,13,.,TRBV28,TRBJ2-7,TRBD2
TGTGCCAGCAGTTTATTAGGCCGGGATAAGAACACCGGGGAGCTGTTTTTT,CASSLLGRDKNTGELFF,17,.,TRBV27,TRBJ2-2,.
TGTGCCAGCAGTTTGAACAGGGCAGCGACAGATACGCAGTATTTT,CASSLNRAATDTQYF,15,.,TRBV28,TRBJ2-3,.
TGTGCCAGCTCTCCTCATAGTGAGACCCAGTACTTC,CASSPHSETQYF,12,.,TRBV28,TRBJ2-5,.
TGTGCCAGTACAGGGGGCCTTGACTATGGCTACACCTTC,CASTGGLDYGYTF,13,.,TRBV19,TRBJ1-2,TRBD1
TGCGCCAGCAGCTCCCGGGACAGGGAAACTGAAGCTTTCTTT,CASSSRDRETEAFF,14,.,TRBV5-1,TRBJ1-1,TRBD1
TGTGCCAGCAGCTTAGCGGGCGACCCCTACGAGCAGTACTTC,CASSLAGDPYEQYF,14,.,TRBV7-9,TRBJ2-7,.
TGTGCCTGGAGTGTAATCTCTCTATCCGGCTACACCTTC,CAWSVISLSGYTF,13,.,TRBV30,TRBJ1-2,.